The 25 T cell receptor beta chains listed next were all sequenced from one sample in a study of T-cell reconstitution after alpha-beta-depleted transplantation in children (dated by TCRdb to the mid-2010s). The treatment or condition tag for this specimen amounts to: allogeneic hematopoietic cell transplantation with graft depleted of TCRalphabeta T cells and CD19 B cells. The method was PCR. The sequencer was an Illumina HiSeq 2500. Molecular barcoding was employed in the preparation of TCR libraries, with unique molecular identifiers being used to normalize TCRbeta repertoire quantification. The raw public data were reprocessed by TCRdb itself: fastp quality trimming at Q25, MiXCR clonotype calling, in-frame beta chains only. Entries are consolidated by CDR3 protein sequence, retaining the most common genes and DNA. The sample table records under 850,000 distinct CDR3 sequences; under 15% of these occur just once. Clones ranked in the top ten supply 0.79% of the sample.

The input for sequencing was PBMCs, taken before TCRalphabeta/CD19-depleted stem cell transplant. The receptors come from a girl aged 2 to 9 with congenital amegakaryocytic thrombocytopenia, due to receive a stem cell transplant.

This chain connects TRBV28 to TRBJ2-3; D is perhaps TRBD1 (5 bases). V was clipped by 6 bases and J by 6 bases, with 13 bases between them. Germline V lookup: CDR1 MDHEN, CDR2 SYDVKM. This CDR3 has 13 amino acids. The CDR3 spells CASRNRGADTQYF. The CDR3 DNA reads TGTGCCAGCAGAAATAGGGGTGCTGATACGCAGTATTTT. Based on the CDR3 plus reference TRBV28 and TRBJ2-3, the full variable domain is DVKVTQSSRYLVKRTGEKVFLECVQDMDHENMFWYRQDPGLGLRLIYFSYDVKMKEKGDIPEGYSVSREKKERFSLILESASTNQTSMYLCASRNRGADTQYFGPGTRLTVL.

There are many counts of this clonotype. The gene calls are TRBV10-3 and TRBJ2-7; TRBD2 is a possible D gene (6 bases). Germline lookup yields CDR1 ENHRY and CDR2 SYGVKD. This CDR3 has 13 residues. V lost 3 bases to trimming and J lost 2 bases, with 8 bases between them. The DNA of the CDR3 is TGTGCCATCAGTGATTCTAGCGCCTACGAGCAGTACTTC. This encodes CAISDSSAYEQYF.

The chain couples TRBV7-9 to TRBJ2-3; 10 nucleotides align to TRBD2. V lost 1 base, J lost 3 bases, and 7 bases stayed unmatched. Germline V gene data show CDR1 as SEHNR and CDR2 as FQNEAQ (reference sequence). The CDR3 loop spans 17 amino acids. The CDR3 coding sequence is TGTGCCAGCAGCTTAGACGAAGCGGGAGGGCCGACAGATACGCAGTATTTT. Amino acids: CASSLDEAGGPTDTQYF.

In this sample, this clonotype turned up a few times. The gene calls are TRBV11-2 and TRBJ1-1; 12 bases line up with TRBD1. Germline V gives CDR1 SGHAT, CDR2 FQNNGV. V lost 7 bases and J lost 1; bases outside the gene matches: 13. The CDR3 is 18 amino acids. The CDR3 coding sequence is TGTGCCAGCACCAAAGGGACAGGGGGCATGTGGGAGAACACTGAAGCTTTCTTT. This gives the protein CASTKGTGGMWENTEAFF.

This clonotype has a count of ten or more. The chain links TRBV12-3 or TRBV12-4 to TRBJ1-5; perhaps TRBD1 as D (6 bases). The length of the CDR3 is 16 residues. Trimming cost V 0 bases and J 9 bases, with 18 bases left between them. In nucleotides, the CDR3 is TGTGCCAGCAGTTTAGCCATCGGGACGGGGGCGCGGCCCCAGCATTTT. This translates into CASSLAIGTGARPQHF.

This clonotype has a count of ten or more. This chain joins TRBV6-1 and TRBJ1-2; 7 bases are a match to TRBD1. From germline, CDR1 is MNHNS and CDR2 SASEGT. The CDR3 totals 15 residues. V dropped 5 bases and J dropped 7; count of bases not matched to a gene: 13. The CDR3 DNA reads as TGTGCCAGCAGTACCCCGACAGGGCCCAACGGTGGCTACACCTTC. This encodes CASSTPTGPNGGYTF.

This clonotype appeared once. A much more abundant neighbour one base away suggests this may be a read error. For the CDR3, the DNA is TGCGCCAGCAGCCCTGACAGCCAAGGAAACACCATATATTTT. This encodes CASSPDSQGNTIYF. The chain joins TRBV5-1 to TRBJ1-3; possibly TRBD1 for D (5 bases). Per the germline V gene, CDR1 is SGHRS and CDR2 is YFSETQ. Trimming stripped 4 bases from V and 4 bases from J, with 12 bases between. This CDR3 spans 14 amino acids. Looking up the rest from reference TRBV5-1 and TRBJ1-3 gives the full variable domain: KAGVTQTPRYLIKTRGQQVTLSCSPISGHRSVSWYQQTPGQGLQFLFEYFSETQRNKGNFPGRFSGRQFSNSRSEMNVSTLELGDSALYLCASSPDSQGNTIYFGEGSWLTVV.

The chain links TRBV5-1 to TRBJ2-3; D is unclear. The V and J ends lost 2 bases and 1 base respectively, with 8 bases between them. Looked up from germline, CDR1 is SGHRS and CDR2 is YFSETQ. This CDR3 spans 14 amino acids. The CDR3: CASSFYGGTDTQYF. Written as DNA, the CDR3 is TGCGCCAGCAGCTTCTACGGAGGCACAGATACGCAGTATTTT.

The rearrangement joins TRBV12-3 or TRBV12-4 to TRBJ2-5, with unresolved D. Trimming removed 5 bases from V and 3 bases from J, with 13 bases in between. This CDR3 contains 14 residues. CDR3 nucleotide sequence: TGTGCCAGCAGTAATGACTTGCCTGAAGAGACCCAGTACTTC. Amino acid sequence: CASSNDLPEETQYF.

The chain couples TRBV5-1 to TRBJ2-1, with 12 nucleotides matching TRBD2. The CDR3 contains 13 residues. Germline loops: CDR1 SGHRS, CDR2 YFSETQ. The junction had 2 bases not matched to a gene; V was cut back by 7 bases and J by 6 bases. The CDR3 reads CASASGRANEQFF. CDR3 nucleotide sequence: TGCGCCAGCGCTAGCGGGAGGGCCAATGAGCAGTTCTTC.

The sample holds a few counts of this clonotype. This sequence joins TRBV7-2 and TRBJ2-1; 10 nucleotides line up with TRBD2. CDR1 and CDR2 from the germline V gene are SGHTA and FQGNSA. The CDR3 loop spans 13 amino acids. The V gene end was trimmed by 5 bases and the J gene end by 15 bases; junction bases not matched to a gene: 10. The CDR3 DNA is TGTGCCAGCAGCGGTACCGGGACTAGCGAGGCGTTCTTC. Protein: CASSGTGTSEAFF.

CDR3: CASSENLSAFFGGEQFF. In DNA, the CDR3 is TGTGCCAGCAGTGAAAACCTTAGCGCCTTTTTTGGGGGGGAGCAGTTCTTC. The chain links TRBV2 to TRBJ2-1, with D maybe TRBD2 (6 bases). The length of the CDR3 is 17 residues. Per germline, CDR1 SNHLY and CDR2 FYNNEI. Trimming shortened V by 2 bases and J by 10 bases, and 24 bases separated the two germline ends.

This chain joins TRBV20-1 and TRBJ2-1; D may be TRBD2 (5 bases). The CDR3 has 14 amino acids. Trimming removed 3 bases from V and 3 bases from J, with 12 bases in between. CDR1 is DFQATT and CDR2 is SNEGSKA in the germline V gene (reference sequence). This CDR3 reads CSASGQTNYNEQFF. The CDR3 nucleotides read TGCAGTGCTAGCGGCCAGACTAACTACAATGAGCAGTTCTTC.

The chain couples TRBV5-1 to TRBJ2-7; 7 bases map to TRBD1. With 6 bases clipped from V and 6 bases from J, the junction kept 15 bases outside the gene matches. The CDR3 extends over 15 amino acids. Germline V gene lookup returns CDR1 SGHRS and CDR2 YFSETQ. The CDR3 sequence is CASTRTGQVNREQYF. CDR3 DNA: TGCGCCAGCACCCGGACTGGACAGGTAAATCGCGAGCAGTACTTC.

This clonotype was recorded at least ten times. This chain joins TRBV5-1 and TRBJ2-7, with D possibly TRBD2 on 6 matching bases. V shed 1 base and J shed 2 bases, with 13 bases lying between them. The CDR3 length is 15 residues. Germline CDR1 and CDR2: SGHRS and YFSETQ. The CDR3 is CASSLSSSDPYEQYF. DNA for the CDR3: TGCGCCAGCAGCTTGAGCTCTAGCGATCCCTACGAGCAGTACTTC.

This clonotype was observed a few times. The chain carries TRBV12-3 or TRBV12-4 and TRBJ2-5, with D maybe TRBD2 (6 bases). The CDR3 has 15 amino acids. Trimming stripped 1 base from V and 0 bases from J, with 9 bases between. This CDR3 reads CASSLGLAYQETQYF. The DNA for the CDR3 is TGTGCCAGCAGTTTAGGTCTAGCGTACCAAGAGACCCAGTACTTC.

The chain uses TRBV19 and TRBJ2-7; the D gene is possibly TRBD2 (5 bases). Germline V gene data show CDR1 as LNHDA and CDR2 as SQIVND (reference sequence). Deletions cut 1 base from V and 3 bases from J, with 13 bases between. This CDR3 has 15 residues. The CDR3 region has the DNA TGTGCCAGTAGTATAGCAGTGGGAGAAGGCTACGAGCAGTACTTC. It is translated as CASSIAVGEGYEQYF.

The chain employs TRBV12-3 or TRBV12-4 and TRBJ2-1; TRBD2 aligns across 13 bases. The CDR3 extends over 16 amino acids. V trimming: 4 bases; J trimming: 4 bases; junction bases outside the gene matches: 4. For the CDR3, the DNA is TGTGCCAGCAGTTGGACTAGCGGGAGTCCGTACAATGAGCAGTTCTTC. This codes for CASSWTSGSPYNEQFF.

This clonotype was seen many times. The DNA of the CDR3 is TGCAGTGCCGACAGGGGGCCGAACAATGAGCAGTTCTTC. Translating gives CSADRGPNNEQFF. V is TRBV20-1 and J is TRBJ2-1, with 10 bases that match TRBD1. Germline CDR1 is DFQATT and CDR2 is SNEGSKA (reference sequence). After removal of 6 bases from V and 5 bases from J, the junction contained 4 bases not matched to a gene. CDR3 length: 13 amino acids.

This clonotype occurred many times. The genes are TRBV3-1 and TRBJ1-2; 9 nucleotides line up with TRBD1. The CDR3 covers 12 residues. Germline CDR1 LGHDT, CDR2 YNNKEL (reference sequence). After removal of 4 bases from V and 6 bases from J, the junction contained 0 bases not matched to a gene. The DNA of the CDR3 is TGTGCCAGCAGCCGGACAGGGGATGGCTACACCTTC. Translation: CASSRTGDGYTF.

In this sample, this clonotype turned up many times. The chain recombines TRBV5-1 with TRBJ1-1; weak D call: TRBD1 (5 bases). Germline V gives CDR1 SGHRS, CDR2 YFSETQ. The length of the CDR3 is 14 residues. Trimming shortened V by 2 bases and J by 3 bases, and 11 bases separated the two germline ends. Written as DNA, the CDR3 is TGCGCCAGCAGCTTTGGGGACGCGGACACTGAAGCTTTCTTT. This sequence encodes CASSFGDADTEAFF. Filled out from reference TRBV5-1 and TRBJ1-1, the complete variable domain reads KAGVTQTPRYLIKTRGQQVTLSCSPISGHRSVSWYQQTPGQGLQFLFEYFSETQRNKGNFPGRFSGRQFSNSRSEMNVSTLELGDSALYLCASSFGDADTEAFFGQGTRLTVV.

This clonotype was picked up many times. The V gene is TRBV7-9, the J gene TRBJ1-2, with D tentatively TRBD1 (5 bases). Germline CDR1 is SEHNR and CDR2 is FQNEAQ (reference sequence). The CDR3 sequence is 14 residues long. V dropped 2 bases and J dropped 3 bases, with 10 bases sitting between them. The CDR3 protein is CASSLQGVDYGYTF. The CDR3 nucleotides are TGTGCCAGCAGCTTACAGGGAGTAGACTATGGCTACACCTTC.

In its sample, this clonotype was seen a few times. This rearrangement joins TRBV20-1 to TRBJ1-2; D is possibly TRBD1 (5 bases). The CDR3 is 14 amino acids. Trimming removed 1 base at V and 6 bases at J, with 15 bases between. Per the germline V gene, CDR1 is DFQATT and CDR2 is SNEGSKA (reference sequence). The CDR3 loop is CSARVTGLWDGYTF. As DNA, the CDR3 is TGCAGTGCTAGAGTTACAGGTCTCTGGGATGGCTACACCTTC.

This clonotype was recorded at least ten times. The chain combines TRBV5-1 with TRBJ2-7; TRBD2 might be the D (5 bases). Looked up from germline, CDR1 is SGHRS and CDR2 is YFSETQ. The CDR3 is 13 residues long. The germline V and J ends were trimmed by 3 bases and 7 bases, with 14 bases remaining between them. The CDR3 region is CASSSEANLEQYF. The CDR3 nucleotides are TGCGCCAGCAGCTCGGAGGCTAATCTGGAGCAGTACTTC.

The rearrangement joins TRBV5-1 to TRBJ1-5, with a tentative D call TRBD1 (6 bases). V was cut by 4 bases and J by 10 bases, with 15 bases left in between. CDR1 is SGHRS, CDR2 YFSETQ, per germline. CDR3 length: 13 amino acids. The CDR3 DNA is TGCGCCAGCAGCGAATTGAAGGGGGGCCCCCAGCATTTT. Translation gives CASSELKGGPQHF.